A selection of T cell receptor beta chains follows, all from one sample in a study of CD8 T cells in ankylosing spondylitis. TCRdb re-called the 5' RACE reads through MiXCR, storing one row per CDR3 protein. The sample gives more than 300,000 distinct CDR3 sequences, under 14% of which show up once; roughly 9.5% is in the top ten. The sample consisted of blood, either unsorted or a sorted T cell fraction (not recorded which). Receptor source: a female donor with ankylosing spondylitis or in good health (not recorded which). CDR3s include the opening cysteine and the closing phenylalanine or tryptophan. The order of the fields is D gene, J gene, V gene, clone size, CDR3 protein, CDR3 DNA. D genes are given only for firm matches. Rows may omit the clone size; those that give it use once, few, many or a size class.

. TRBJ2-3 TRBV20-1 few CSARSGGGPDTQYF TGCAGTGCTAGGTCGGGAGGGGGCCCAGATACGCAGTATTTT
TRBD2 TRBJ2-1 TRBV6-5 few CASSYSGGNFYNEQFF TGTGCCAGCAGTTATAGCGGGGGGAATTTCTACAATGAGCAGTTCTTC
. TRBJ1-2 TRBV29-1 many CSVDRTTDGYTF TGCAGCGTTGACAGGACGACGGATGGCTACACCTTC
. TRBJ2-7 TRBV6-1 few CASSEGPGAPYEQYF TGTGCCAGCAGTGAAGGGCCAGGGGCCCCCTACGAGCAGTACTTC
. TRBJ2-4 TRBV5-4 . CASSLARVDIQYF TGTGCCAGCAGCTTGGCCAGGGTGGACATTCAGTACTTC
. TRBJ1-4 TRBV20-1 many CSATRRDVFSNEKLFF TGCAGTGCTACCCGCAGGGACGTTTTCTCAAATGAAAAACTGTTTTTT
TRBD1 TRBJ2-2 TRBV6-5 many CASSYETGTGNTGELFF TGTGCCAGCAGTTACGAGACCGGGACAGGGAACACCGGGGAGCTGTTTTTT
. TRBJ1-5 TRBV20-1 many CSAHRRDQPQHF TGCAGTGCTCACCGCAGGGATCAGCCCCAGCATTTT
TRBD2 TRBJ2-7 TRBV20-1 many CSAQGTSGSKKQYF TGCAGTGCTCAAGGGACTAGCGGGAGTAAGAAGCAGTACTTC
. TRBJ2-2 TRBV5-5 . CASRLGSNTGELFF TGTGCCAGCAGGCTAGGATCGAACACCGGGGAGCTGTTTTTT
. TRBJ1-1 TRBV7-9 many CASSLGEGNTEAFF TGTGCCAGCAGCTTAGGGGAGGGGAACACTGAAGCTTTCTTT
. TRBJ2-1 TRBV3-1 . CASSHFLVQGSEQFF TGTGCCAGCAGCCACTTTCTGGTGCAGGGCAGTGAGCAGTTCTTC
. TRBJ2-3 TRBV11-2 few CASSSPYGATDTQYF TGTGCCAGCAGCTCACCCTACGGGGCCACAGATACGCAGTATTTT
. TRBJ2-4 TRBV10-2 few CASSELWPSLAKNIQYF TGCGCCAGCAGTGAGCTTTGGCCTTCCTTGGCCAAAAACATTCAGTACTTC
. TRBJ2-5 TRBV4-3 . CASSQDSSGLAHATQYF TGCGCCAGCAGCCAAGACTCGTCGGGACTGGCCCATGCGACCCAGTACTTC
. TRBJ1-3 TRBV20-1 . CSAEDRSLSGNTIYF TGCAGTGCAGAGGACAGAAGCCTCTCTGGAAACACCATATATTTT
TRBD2 TRBJ2-7 TRBV7-2 . CASSLDRDSGAYEQYF TGTGCCAGCAGCTTAGATCGGGATAGCGGGGCCTACGAGCAGTACTTC
. TRBJ2-7 TRBV5-1 many CASSLREAYEQYF TGCGCCAGCAGCCTTCGGGAAGCCTACGAGCAGTACTTC
TRBD1 TRBJ1-4 TRBV28 many CASRETGREKLFF TGTGCCAGCAGGGAGACAGGGCGGGAAAAACTGTTTTTT
TRBD1 TRBJ1-5 TRBV10-3 many CAISGQGAGNQPQHF TGTGCCATCAGCGGACAGGGGGCAGGCAATCAGCCCCAGCATTTT
TRBD2 TRBJ2-1 TRBV5-1 . CASSFSRLAGGLQLVYNEQFF TGCGCCAGCAGCTTTTCCCGACTAGCGGGAGGACTTCAACTGGTCTACAATGAGCAGTTCTTC
. TRBJ1-2 TRBV12-3/TRBV12-4 many CASSPGAGVGIYGYTF TGTGCCAGCAGCCCCGGGGCAGGGGTAGGGATCTATGGCTACACCTTC
TRBD2 TRBJ2-1 TRBV5-1 few CASRETSGVNEQFF TGCGCCAGCAGAGAGACTAGCGGGGTTAATGAGCAGTTCTTC
. TRBJ1-6 TRBV6-1 few CASSEVGRSSSYNSPLHF TGTGCCAGCAGTGAAGTGGGGCGGTCGAGCTCCTATAATTCACCCCTCCACTTT
TRBD2 TRBJ2-1 TRBV5-1 many CASSVSLAGGNNEQFF TGCGCCAGCAGCGTATCACTAGCGGGGGGTAACAATGAGCAGTTCTTC
TRBD1 TRBJ2-7 TRBV5-8 many CASSRGDSFYEQYF TGTGCCAGCAGCCGAGGGGACAGTTTCTACGAGCAGTACTTC
. TRBJ1-1 TRBV20-1 many CSARVGNLYTEAFF TGCAGTGCTAGAGTCGGGAACTTATACACTGAAGCTTTCTTT
. TRBJ2-7 TRBV7-6 many CASSSRLGEQYF TGTGCCAGCAGCTCGCGCCTGGGGGAGCAGTACTTC
TRBD1 TRBJ1-6 TRBV29-1 many CSVTTGTGRNSPLHF TGCAGCGTTACGACCGGGACAGGCAGAAATTCACCCCTCCACTTT
TRBD1 TRBJ2-2 TRBV5-5 . CASSEPGTGGSGELFF TGTGCCAGCAGTGAACCCGGGACAGGGGGTAGTGGGGAGCTGTTTTTT
. TRBJ1-2 TRBV6-2/TRBV6-3 few CASSPLEQYYGYTF TGTGCCAGCAGTCCCCTGGAACAGTACTATGGCTACACCTTC
. TRBJ1-2 TRBV5-1 many CASSLADGINYGYTF TGCGCCAGCAGCTTGGCGGACGGGATTAACTATGGCTACACCTTC
. TRBJ1-5 TRBV20-1 many CSASGGGNQPQHF TGCAGTGCTAGCGGGGGGGGCAATCAGCCCCAGCATTTT
. TRBJ2-7 TRBV5-1 few CASSLIRRSGLYEQYF TGCGCCAGCAGCTTGATTCGACGGAGCGGGCTTTACGAGCAGTACTTC
. TRBJ2-3 TRBV7-2 many CASSLAKVESQYF TGTGCCAGCAGCTTAGCGAAGGTTGAGTCGCAGTATTTT
. TRBJ2-7 TRBV28 few CASTLTHSSYEQYF TGTGCCAGCACACTGACACATAGCTCCTACGAGCAGTACTTC
. TRBJ2-1 TRBV20-1 many CSAAPPWFNEQFF TGCAGTGCAGCCCCTCCCTGGTTCAATGAGCAGTTCTTC
. TRBJ1-1 TRBV12-3/TRBV12-4 many CASSLRGGTSEAFF TGTGCCAGCAGTTTACGCGGGGGGACCTCTGAAGCTTTCTTT
TRBD1 TRBJ1-6 TRBV5-6 many CASSLSGQIYNSPLHF TGTGCCAGCAGCCTCTCGGGACAGATCTATAATTCACCCCTCCACTTT
. TRBJ1-2 TRBV25-1 . CASSRELFGYTF TGTGCCAGCAGTCGTGAACTATTTGGCTACACCTTC
TRBD2 TRBJ2-1 TRBV12-3/TRBV12-4 . CASSTQGLAGGFEQFF TGTGCCAGCAGCACCCAGGGACTAGCGGGAGGGTTTGAGCAGTTCTTC
. TRBJ1-5 TRBV6-1 many CASRSMGQWSNQPQHF TGTGCCAGCAGATCCATGGGACAATGGAGCAATCAGCCCCAGCATTTT
TRBD1 TRBJ1-5 TRBV6-1 many CASRHGQGRNQPQHF TGTGCCAGCAGGCACGGACAGGGGAGAAATCAGCCCCAGCATTTT
TRBD1 TRBJ2-2 TRBV5-5 many CASSFAQGATGELFF TGTGCCAGCAGCTTCGCGCAGGGGGCGACCGGGGAGCTGTTTTTT
. TRBJ1-5 TRBV20-1 many CSAERGSGGQPQHF TGCAGTGCCGAGCGGGGGAGCGGCGGTCAGCCCCAGCATTTT
. TRBJ2-7 TRBV20-1 many CSARDLSQSSYEQYF TGCAGTGCTAGAGATCTATCCCAAAGCTCCTACGAGCAGTACTTC